A selection of T cell receptor beta chains follows, all from one sample in a study of shared clonotypes between healthy human individuals. Assay: immunoSEQ multiplex PCR; the TCRdb copy retains only in-frame clones and omits some. In the table there are millions of clones, around 94% of which are singletons. Sequencing was carried out using naive CD4+ T cells sorted from blood. These receptors all stem from a young man in good health. The CDR3 runs from the conserved cysteine through the conserved F or W. A D gene is named only where the DNA matches it firmly. The size of a clone is reported for some rows only, either as once, few or many, or as a class for expanded clones.

j_call: TRBJ2-5
clone_size: .
v_call: TRBV5-1
d_call: .
cdr3_nt: TGCGCCAGTTCTCAGATGGGGGAGACCCAGTACTTC
cdr3_aa: CASSQMGETQYF

j_call: TRBJ2-3
clone_size: .
v_call: TRBV5-4
d_call: TRBD1
cdr3_nt: TGTGCCAGCAGAGGACGACAGGGTTCCACAGATACGCAGTATTTT
cdr3_aa: CASRGRQGSTDTQYF

j_call: TRBJ2-7
clone_size: .
v_call: TRBV6-6
d_call: TRBD1
cdr3_nt: TGTGCCAGCAGTTACAGGGGACAGAGCTCCTACGAGCAGTACTTC
cdr3_aa: CASSYRGQSSYEQYF

j_call: TRBJ2-5
clone_size: .
v_call: TRBV10-3
d_call: .
cdr3_nt: TGTGCCATCAGTGACGGTCGGACCCAAGAGACCCAGTACTTC
cdr3_aa: CAISDGRTQETQYF

j_call: TRBJ1-3
clone_size: once
v_call: TRBV9
d_call: .
cdr3_nt: TGTGCCAGCAGCGCAGACCCCTCTGGAAACACCATATATTTT
cdr3_aa: CASSADPSGNTIYF

j_call: TRBJ2-7
clone_size: once
v_call: TRBV19
d_call: .
cdr3_nt: TGTGCCAGTAGCCGAGGACGTGGGATGCTCGAGCAGTACTTC
cdr3_aa: CASSRGRGMLEQYF

j_call: TRBJ1-5
clone_size: .
v_call: TRBV21-1
d_call: .
cdr3_nt: TGTGCCAGCAGGACAGGGGGTGAGAGCAATCAGCCCCAGCATTTT
cdr3_aa: CASRTGGESNQPQHF

j_call: TRBJ2-5
clone_size: .
v_call: TRBV7-7
d_call: TRBD2
cdr3_nt: TGTGCTAGCAGCTCAAAGAGACTAGCGGGGGGGCAAGAGACCCAGTACTTC
cdr3_aa: CASSSKRLAGGQETQYF

j_call: TRBJ2-1
clone_size: .
v_call: TRBV19
d_call: .
cdr3_nt: TGTGCCAGTAGTATAATGGGGGAGGCTTACAATGAGCAGTTCTTC
cdr3_aa: CASSIMGEAYNEQFF

j_call: TRBJ2-5
clone_size: .
v_call: TRBV5-1
d_call: TRBD2
cdr3_nt: TGCGCCAGCAGCTTGTTGACTAGCGGGCTTCAAGAGACCCAGTACTTC
cdr3_aa: CASSLLTSGLQETQYF

j_call: TRBJ2-3
clone_size: .
v_call: TRBV2
d_call: TRBD2
cdr3_nt: TGTGCCAGCAGATGGACTAGCGGTAGCACAGATACGCAGTATTTT
cdr3_aa: CASRWTSGSTDTQYF

j_call: TRBJ2-5
clone_size: .
v_call: TRBV6-6
d_call: .
cdr3_nt: TGTGCCAGCAGTCGGACACGTCAAGAGACCCAGTACTTC
cdr3_aa: CASSRTRQETQYF

j_call: TRBJ2-7
clone_size: .
v_call: TRBV5-5
d_call: .
cdr3_nt: TGTGCCAGCAGCTTGAATCCGCAGGTTGGCTACGAGCAGTACTTC
cdr3_aa: CASSLNPQVGYEQYF

j_call: TRBJ1-1
clone_size: .
v_call: TRBV15
d_call: .
cdr3_nt: TGTGCCACCAGCGTACGACAGAACATGAACACTGAAGCTTTCTTT
cdr3_aa: CATSVRQNMNTEAFF

j_call: TRBJ2-2
clone_size: once
v_call: TRBV11-3
d_call: .
cdr3_nt: TGTGCCAGCAGCTTAGCCGTAATGGGGACCACGAACACCGGGGAGCTGTTTTTT
cdr3_aa: CASSLAVMGTTNTGELFF

j_call: TRBJ2-3
clone_size: .
v_call: TRBV15
d_call: .
cdr3_nt: TGTGCCACCAGCAGCCCCCACGGGCCGCAGTATTTT
cdr3_aa: CATSSPHGPQYF

j_call: TRBJ2-1
clone_size: .
v_call: TRBV7-8
d_call: TRBD2
cdr3_nt: TGTGCCAGCAGCACCGGGACTAGCGTTTACAATGAGCAGTTCTTC
cdr3_aa: CASSTGTSVYNEQFF

j_call: TRBJ2-7
clone_size: once
v_call: TRBV5-6
d_call: .
cdr3_nt: TGTGCCAGCAGCTTATTGCAGTACGAGCAGTACTTC
cdr3_aa: CASSLLQYEQYF

j_call: TRBJ2-2
clone_size: .
v_call: TRBV5-6
d_call: .
cdr3_nt: TGTGCCAGCCGCGCCCGGCCTAACGGGGAGCTGTTTTTT
cdr3_aa: CASRARPNGELFF

j_call: TRBJ1-4
clone_size: once
v_call: TRBV28
d_call: .
cdr3_nt: TGTGCCAGCAGTTTAAGGGGAGCAACTAATGAAAAACTGTTTTTT
cdr3_aa: CASSLRGATNEKLFF

j_call: TRBJ2-4
clone_size: once
v_call: TRBV5-6
d_call: .
cdr3_nt: TGTGCCAGCAGCCCGACGGCCAGGGAAAACATTCAGTACTTC
cdr3_aa: CASSPTARENIQYF

j_call: TRBJ1-4
clone_size: .
v_call: TRBV10-3
d_call: .
cdr3_nt: TGTGCCATCAGGGGGACGGCAACTAATGAAAAACTGTTTTTT
cdr3_aa: CAIRGTATNEKLFF

j_call: TRBJ2-4
clone_size: .
v_call: TRBV30
d_call: .
cdr3_nt: TGTGCCTGGATGGGGGACCGGGGGAACATTCAGTACTTC
cdr3_aa: CAWMGDRGNIQYF

j_call: TRBJ2-5
clone_size: .
v_call: TRBV5-4
d_call: .
cdr3_nt: TGTGCCAGCAGCTACCTAGACAGGCAAGAGACCCAGTACTTC
cdr3_aa: CASSYLDRQETQYF

j_call: TRBJ2-2
clone_size: .
v_call: TRBV7-2
d_call: TRBD2
cdr3_nt: TGTGCCAGCAGCTACCCCGGGAAGCGGGAGACCGGGGAGCTGTTTTTT
cdr3_aa: CASSYPGKRETGELFF

j_call: TRBJ2-7
clone_size: .
v_call: TRBV10-1
d_call: .
cdr3_nt: TGCGCCAGCAGGACAGAACCCTACGAGCAGTACTTC
cdr3_aa: CASRTEPYEQYF

j_call: TRBJ1-5
clone_size: few
v_call: TRBV6-1
d_call: .
cdr3_nt: TGTGCCAGCAGTGATGAGGTGGCAGGGAATCAGCCCCAGCATTTT
cdr3_aa: CASSDEVAGNQPQHF

j_call: TRBJ1-4
clone_size: .
v_call: TRBV14
d_call: .
cdr3_nt: TGTGCCAGCAGCCGGGCCTTGGCGGAAAAACTGTTTTTT
cdr3_aa: CASSRALAEKLFF

j_call: TRBJ2-3
clone_size: .
v_call: TRBV18
d_call: TRBD2
cdr3_nt: TGTGCCAGCTCACCCCTACTAGCGGGAGTTAGCACAGATACGCAGTATTTT
cdr3_aa: CASSPLLAGVSTDTQYF

j_call: TRBJ2-5
clone_size: .
v_call: TRBV5-4
d_call: TRBD2
cdr3_nt: TGTGCCAGCAGCTCGGGGGGACAAGAGACCCAGTACTTC
cdr3_aa: CASSSGGQETQYF

j_call: TRBJ2-2
clone_size: once
v_call: TRBV4-1
d_call: .
cdr3_nt: TGCGCCAGCAGCCAAGATCGGACAAGAAACACCGGGGAGCTGTTTTTT
cdr3_aa: CASSQDRTRNTGELFF

j_call: TRBJ2-7
clone_size: once
v_call: TRBV7-6
d_call: TRBD1
cdr3_nt: TGTGCCAGCAGCACCTACAGGGGTGGGTCCTACGAGCAGTACTTC
cdr3_aa: CASSTYRGGSYEQYF

j_call: TRBJ2-7
clone_size: .
v_call: TRBV11-2
d_call: .
cdr3_nt: TGTGCCAGCAACCATATCAGCTACGAGCAGTACTTC
cdr3_aa: CASNHISYEQYF

j_call: TRBJ2-2
clone_size: .
v_call: TRBV5-1
d_call: TRBD1
cdr3_nt: TGCGCCAGCAGTCTTACAGGGGATCTGACCGGGGAGCTGTTTTTT
cdr3_aa: CASSLTGDLTGELFF

j_call: TRBJ1-2
clone_size: .
v_call: TRBV4-3
d_call: .
cdr3_nt: TGCGCCAGCAGCCAAGAGGGCTATGGCTACACCTTC
cdr3_aa: CASSQEGYGYTF

j_call: TRBJ2-5
clone_size: .
v_call: TRBV9
d_call: .
cdr3_nt: TGTGCCAGCAGCGCCCGTTTGGTGGGCGAGACCCAGTACTTC
cdr3_aa: CASSARLVGETQYF

j_call: TRBJ2-7
clone_size: .
v_call: TRBV29-1
d_call: .
cdr3_nt: TGCAGCGCCGGACTAACGATGGACGAGCAGTACTTC
cdr3_aa: CSAGLTMDEQYF

j_call: TRBJ2-5
clone_size: .
v_call: TRBV28
d_call: .
cdr3_nt: TGTGCCAGCGGCCCCGGGGGACAAGAGACCCAGTACTTC
cdr3_aa: CASGPGGQETQYF

j_call: TRBJ2-1
clone_size: .
v_call: TRBV30
d_call: .
cdr3_nt: TGTGCCTGGAGTGTACGCCGCGGGGCTAATTATATCAATGAGCAGTTCTTC
cdr3_aa: CAWSVRRGANYINEQFF

j_call: TRBJ2-1
clone_size: .
v_call: TRBV5-4
d_call: TRBD2
cdr3_nt: TGTGCCAGCAGCTTCTTTCTAGCGGGAGGAAGGGTCAATGAGCAGTTCTTC
cdr3_aa: CASSFFLAGGRVNEQFF

j_call: TRBJ1-4
clone_size: .
v_call: TRBV5-1
d_call: TRBD1
cdr3_nt: TGCGCCAGCAGTTCCGGGACAGGTGAAAAACTGTTTTTT
cdr3_aa: CASSSGTGEKLFF

j_call: TRBJ2-3
clone_size: .
v_call: TRBV11-2
d_call: TRBD2
cdr3_nt: TGTGCCAGCAGCCAAGCGGGGGGGTCAGATACGCAGTATTTT
cdr3_aa: CASSQAGGSDTQYF

j_call: TRBJ1-2
clone_size: .
v_call: TRBV15
d_call: TRBD1
cdr3_nt: TGTGCCACCAGCAGGGACAGGGTAGGGGGCTACACCTTC
cdr3_aa: CATSRDRVGGYTF

j_call: TRBJ2-3
clone_size: .
v_call: TRBV11-3
d_call: TRBD2
cdr3_nt: TGTGCCAGCAGCTTAGGGACTAGCGGGAGCACAGATACGCAGTATTTT
cdr3_aa: CASSLGTSGSTDTQYF

j_call: TRBJ1-6
clone_size: .
v_call: TRBV14
d_call: .
cdr3_nt: TGTGCCAGCAGCCCACTACAGGGAGCTTCACCCCTCCACTTT
cdr3_aa: CASSPLQGASPLHF

j_call: TRBJ1-1
clone_size: few
v_call: TRBV5-6
d_call: .
cdr3_nt: TGTGCCAGCACTCCCCTTACGTCGAACACTGAAGCTTTCTTT
cdr3_aa: CASTPLTSNTEAFF

j_call: TRBJ1-4
clone_size: once
v_call: TRBV11-2
d_call: .
cdr3_nt: TGTGCCAGCAGCTCGCTAGCGGAGGAAAAACTGTTTTTT
cdr3_aa: CASSSLAEEKLFF

j_call: TRBJ1-1
clone_size: .
v_call: TRBV28
d_call: .
cdr3_nt: TGTGCCAGCAGAAACCAGGGGCGCGAAGCTGAAGCTTTCTTT
cdr3_aa: CASRNQGREAEAFF

j_call: TRBJ2-5
clone_size: once
v_call: TRBV29-1
d_call: TRBD1
cdr3_nt: TGCAGCGTCTCCCAAGGTGGGACAGGGGTTGGTGAGACCCAGTACTTC
cdr3_aa: CSVSQGGTGVGETQYF

j_call: TRBJ2-5
clone_size: .
v_call: TRBV5-1
d_call: TRBD1
cdr3_nt: TGCGCCAGCAGCTGGCCGACAGGGGGAGAGACCCAGTACTTC
cdr3_aa: CASSWPTGGETQYF

j_call: TRBJ2-3
clone_size: .
v_call: TRBV7-2
d_call: .
cdr3_nt: TGTGCCAGCAGCATTGGAGATACGCAGTATTTT
cdr3_aa: CASSIGDTQYF

j_call: TRBJ1-6
clone_size: .
v_call: TRBV6-6
d_call: .
cdr3_nt: TGTGCCAGCTCGCCGGGCAGCCGGGAAGTATTT
cdr3_aa: CASSPGSREVF

j_call: TRBJ2-2
clone_size: .
v_call: TRBV5-1
d_call: .
cdr3_nt: TGCGCCAGCAGCCCTGACAGCCCGACCCCGGGGGAGCTGTTTTTT
cdr3_aa: CASSPDSPTPGELFF

j_call: TRBJ2-7
clone_size: .
v_call: TRBV5-1
d_call: TRBD2
cdr3_nt: TGCGCCAGCAGCTTGCAAGCGGGAAACGAGCAGTACTTC
cdr3_aa: CASSLQAGNEQYF

j_call: TRBJ2-7
clone_size: .
v_call: TRBV6-6
d_call: .
cdr3_nt: TGTGCCAGCAGCATGAACTCCTACGAGCAGTACTTC
cdr3_aa: CASSMNSYEQYF

j_call: TRBJ1-5
clone_size: .
v_call: TRBV4-3
d_call: .
cdr3_nt: TGCGCCAGCAGCCAAGATTACGGGGTTAATCAGCCCCAGCATTTT
cdr3_aa: CASSQDYGVNQPQHF